This entry lists 20 T cell receptor beta chains sequenced from one sample in a study of blood T cell repertoires in COVID-19 (dated by TCRdb to 2018 to 2021). Receptor amplification or capture employed the immunoSEQ multiplex PCR assay. TCRdb limited this immuneACCESS table to in-frame rearrangements with V and J called. A share of clones is missing; checked studies link under half to unresolved V genes, and the rest is unexplained. The sample yields about 300,000 clones; approximately 91% were counted once. The ten largest make up approximately 8.5% of the sample. The material sequenced was peripheral blood. These TCRs come from a man younger than 30 with active or convalescent COVID-19.

V gene TRBV7-3 combines with J gene TRBJ2-5, with D possibly being TRBD2 (6 bases). The ends were cut back, 4 bases at V and 2 bases at J, with 8 bases in the middle. The germline V gene has CDR1 SGHTA and CDR2 FQGTGA. This CDR3 comprises 13 residues. The CDR3 coding sequence is TGTGCCAGCAGCTGGAGGGGACAAGAGACCCAGTACTTC. The encoded protein is CASSWRGQETQYF.

The chain's CDR3 is CASSPGRGGELFF. CDR3 sequence (DNA): TGTGCCAGCAGCCCTGGTCGGGGAGGGGAGCTGTTTTTT. The chain uses TRBV11-3 and TRBJ2-2, with TRBD2 as a possible D gene (5 bases). From germline, CDR1 is SGHNT and CDR2 YENEEA. The V gene lost 5 bases and the J gene lost 8 bases, with 12 bases spanning the gap. This CDR3 is built from 13 residues.

The chain links TRBV4-1 to TRBJ2-1, with 9 bases fitting TRBD1. The junction had 12 bases not matched to a gene; V was cut back by 1 base and J by 8 bases. In germline, CDR1 is MGHRA, CDR2 YSYEKL. This CDR3 has 17 amino acids. CDR3: CASSQVVRTGEGYEQFF. CDR3 in DNA: TGCGCCAGCAGCCAAGTCGTTCGGACAGGGGAGGGGTATGAGCAGTTCTTC.

The rearrangement links TRBV27 to TRBJ1-1, with D uncertain. V was pared by 4 bases and J by 5 bases, with 14 bases between. This CDR3 is 14 amino acids long. The germline CDR1 and CDR2 sequences are MNHEY and SMNVEV (reference sequence). DNA for the CDR3: TGTGCCAGCAGTTACGGCGAGGGTGCAACTGAAGCTTTCTTT. Its translation: CASSYGEGATEAFF.

A single count supports this clone. The CDR3 sequence: CASSQAGIDTQYF. For the CDR3, the DNA is TGTGCCAGCAGCCAAGCGGGGATCGATACGCAGTATTTT. V is TRBV3-1 (or the pseudogene TRBV3-2) and J is TRBJ2-3, with D possibly being TRBD2 (5 bases). CDR3 size: 13 residues. Germline assignment: CDR1 LGHDT and CDR2 YNNKEL (reference sequence). V was clipped by 1 base and J by 6 bases, with 8 bases between them.

On this clone itself: The sample contains more than one DNA sequence encoding this CDR3. V is TRBV11-2 and J is TRBJ2-7, with TRBD1 as a possible D gene (7 bases). This CDR3 spans 15 amino acids. Germline V gene sequence: CDR1 SGHAT, CDR2 FQNNGV. Trimming took 1 base from V and 2 from J, leaving 12 bases between them. The DNA for the CDR3 is TGTGCCAGCAGCTTAGGTCCAGGGGGGACCTACGAGCAGTACTTC. Its translation: CASSLGPGGTYEQYF.

The J gene is TRBJ2-5, the V gene TRBV11-2, with 10 bases fitting TRBD1. Germline V gene lookup returns CDR1 SGHAT and CDR2 FQNNGV. J lost 2 bases, V lost 4 bases, and 4 bases had no gene match. This CDR3 spans 15 amino acids. The CDR3 spells CASSWDRGGQETQYF. In DNA, the CDR3 is TGTGCCAGCAGCTGGGACAGGGGAGGGCAAGAGACCCAGTACTTC.

The rearrangement links TRBV19 to TRBJ1-6, with D hard to call. The germline V gene has CDR1 LNHDA and CDR2 SQIVND (reference sequence). The ends were cut back, 4 bases at V and 7 bases at J, with 5 bases in the middle. The CDR3 contains 12 residues. CDR3 sequence reads: CASSRQNSPLHF. The DNA of the CDR3 is TGTGCCAGTAGTAGGCAGAATTCACCCCTCCACTTT.

The chain joins TRBV27 to TRBJ2-1; 7 bases are a match to TRBD1. The germline V gene encodes CDR1 MNHEY and CDR2 SMNVEV (reference sequence). The V segment lost 0 bases and the J segment 7 bases; nucleotides outside the gene matches: 9. CDR3 size: 16 residues. The CDR3 nucleotides are TGTGCCAGCAGTTTATCGGGGACAGCCCTTATGAATGAGCAGTTCTTC. Translating it yields CASSLSGTALMNEQFF.

This clone came up a few times. V is TRBV3-1 (or the pseudogene TRBV3-2) and J is TRBJ2-7; 14 bases are shared with TRBD2. Looked up from germline, CDR1 is LGHDT and CDR2 is YNNKEL (reference sequence). The trim removed 6 bases at V and 4 bases at J, leaving 5 bases unmatched. CDR3 length equals 15 residues. The CDR3 sequence is CASRDRTSGGYEQYF. DNA of the CDR3: TGTGCCAGCAGAGACAGGACTAGCGGGGGGTACGAGCAGTACTTC.

This chain connects TRBV19 to TRBJ1-1; D remains ambiguous. CDR3 size: 16 residues. Germline V CDR1 and CDR2: LNHDA, SQIVND (reference sequence). V lost 6 bases and J lost 0, with 17 bases in between. CDR3 coding DNA: TGTGCCAGTAGGAGGGAAAAGGATTGGGTGAACACTGAAGCTTTCTTT. It is translated as CASRREKDWVNTEAFF.

The chain links TRBV5-1 to TRBJ2-5, with 7 bases that match TRBD2. In germline, CDR1 is SGHRS, CDR2 YFSETQ. CDR3 size: 16 residues. V lost 0 bases and J lost 5; bases outside the gene matches: 10. Written as DNA, the CDR3 is TGCGCCAGCAGCTTGGCTAGCGGCGGCAATTCGGAGACCCAGTACTTC. Encoded protein: CASSLASGGNSETQYF.

The chain links TRBV4-3 to TRBJ1-1; 8 bases are shared with TRBD1. The CDR3 extends over 16 amino acids. The junction had 6 bases not matched to a gene; V was cut back by 1 base and J by 2 bases. Per germline, CDR1 LGHNA and CDR2 YSLEER. This chain's CDR3 is CASSQGTGPLNTEAFF. The CDR3 DNA is TGCGCCAGCAGCCAAGGGACAGGGCCCCTTAACACTGAAGCTTTCTTT.

The chain recombines TRBV3-1 (or the pseudogene TRBV3-2) with TRBJ2-3; 8 bases fit TRBD2. From germline, CDR1 is LGHDT and CDR2 YNNKEL (reference sequence). This CDR3 region has 15 residues. The ends lost 2 bases at V and 2 bases at J; junction bases unmatched: 3. The CDR3: CASSQTSGFTDTQYF. DNA for the CDR3: TGTGCCAGCAGCCAAACTAGCGGTTTCACAGATACGCAGTATTTT.

A remark on this clone: The same CDR3 can be traced to other DNA sequences in this sample. CDR3 protein: CASSQTGAYGYTF. The CDR3 DNA reads as TGCGCCAGCAGCCAGACAGGGGCCTATGGCTACACCTTC. This chain joins TRBV4-3 and TRBJ1-2, with 8 bases aligning to TRBD1. Germline assignment: CDR1 LGHNA and CDR2 YSLEER. Losses at the gene ends were 3 bases for V and 4 bases for J; bases not matched to a gene: 1. The CDR3 is made up of 13 amino acids.

J is TRBJ2-2 and V is TRBV13; 15 bases match TRBD2. The CDR3 spans 17 residues. V lost 4 bases to trimming and J lost 2 bases; unmatched junction nucleotides: 2. Germline V gene data show CDR1 as PRHDT and CDR2 as FYEKMQ (reference sequence). CDR3 loop: CASSSGLAGGNTGELFF. In nucleotides, the CDR3 is TGTGCCAGCAGCTCGGGACTAGCGGGGGGCAACACCGGGGAGCTGTTTTTT.

The chain has TRBV24-1 and TRBJ2-1, with TRBD2 matching over 10 bases. V was clipped by 2 bases and J by 4 bases; unmatched bases: 4. Germline V CDR1 and CDR2: KGHDR, SFDVKD. CDR3 length: 16 amino acids. The CDR3 region has the DNA TGTGCCACCAGTGATTCGGAGCGGGGGGGTTACAATGAGCAGTTCTTC. Encoded protein: CATSDSERGGYNEQFF.

V is TRBV3-1 (or the pseudogene TRBV3-2) and J is TRBJ2-7; D might be TRBD2 (5 bases). This CDR3 spans 14 amino acids. Germline V lookup: CDR1 LGHDT, CDR2 YNNKEL (reference sequence). Deletions cut 3 bases from V and 3 bases from J, with 12 bases between. CDR3 nucleotide sequence: TGTGCCAGCAGCCAGAGGGAGCGGCTCTACGAGCAGTACTTC. Its translation: CASSQRERLYEQYF.

Details on this clone: An end of the junction does not agree with germline; a read error may underlie this. The chain is built from TRBV5-1 and TRBJ2-7; no firm D call. The CDR3 is made up of 15 amino acids. The V gene's germline CDR1 is SGHRS and CDR2 YFSETQ. The CDR3 coding sequence is TGCGCCAGCAGTTTGGATGCACCGAGCTCCTACGAGCAGTACTTC. The encoded protein is CASSLDAPSSYEQYF. Drawing the rest from reference TRBV5-1 and TRBJ2-7, the complete variable domain is KAGVTQTPRYLIKTRGQQVTLSCSPISGHRSVSWYQQTPGQGLQFLFEYFSETQRNKGNFPGRFSGRQFSNSRSEMNVSTLELGDSALYLCASSLDAPSSYEQYFGPGTRLTVT.

This chain joins TRBV7-8 and TRBJ1-6; TRBD1 matches 7 bases. J lost 0 bases, V lost 6 bases, and 14 bases had no gene match. The CDR3 is 19 amino acids. Germline V gene sequence: CDR1 SGHVS, CDR2 FQNEAQ. The CDR3 coding sequence is TGTGCCAGCAGTTCGTCCCTTACAGGGGTTAGCTCCTATAATTCACCCCTCCACTTT. This codes for CASSSSLTGVSSYNSPLHF.